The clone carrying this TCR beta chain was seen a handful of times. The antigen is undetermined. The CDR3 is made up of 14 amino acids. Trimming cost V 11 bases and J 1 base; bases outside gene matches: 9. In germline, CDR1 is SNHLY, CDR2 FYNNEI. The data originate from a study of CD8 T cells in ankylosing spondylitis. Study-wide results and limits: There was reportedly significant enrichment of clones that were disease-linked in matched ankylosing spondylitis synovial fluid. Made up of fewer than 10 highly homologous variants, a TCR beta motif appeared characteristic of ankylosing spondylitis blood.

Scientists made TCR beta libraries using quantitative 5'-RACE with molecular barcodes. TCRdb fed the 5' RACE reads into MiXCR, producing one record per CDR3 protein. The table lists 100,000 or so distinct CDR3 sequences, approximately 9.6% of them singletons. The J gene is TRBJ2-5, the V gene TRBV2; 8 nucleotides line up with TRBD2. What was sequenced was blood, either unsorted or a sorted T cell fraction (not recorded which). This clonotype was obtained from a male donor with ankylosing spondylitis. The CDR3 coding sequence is TGTGCCGGCTGGACTAGCTACCTCCAAGAGACCCAGTACTTC. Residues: CAGWTSYLQETQYF.